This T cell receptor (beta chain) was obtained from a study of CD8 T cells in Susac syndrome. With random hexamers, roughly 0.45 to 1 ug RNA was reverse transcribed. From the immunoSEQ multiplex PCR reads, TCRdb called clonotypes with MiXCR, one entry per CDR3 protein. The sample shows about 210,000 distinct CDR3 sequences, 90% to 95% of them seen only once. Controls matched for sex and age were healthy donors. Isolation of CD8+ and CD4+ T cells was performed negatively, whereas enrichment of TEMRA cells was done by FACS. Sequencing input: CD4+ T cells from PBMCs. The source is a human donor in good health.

The CDR3 coding sequence is TGTGCCAGCTCACGACAGGGACAGGGGGCCAGCGAGCAGTACGTC. This gives the protein CASSRQGQGASEQYV. V is TRBV18 and J is TRBJ2-7; TRBD1 agrees at 12 bases. There are 15 residues in the CDR3. V shed 4 bases, J shed 6 bases, and the junction held 7 bases outside the gene matches. The germline gives CDR1 KGHSH, CDR2 LQKENI.